The 29 T cell receptor beta chains below all came from one sample that was sequenced in a study of human T cells and chemical hapten exposure. Noted time point: patch test 1, 2 weeks after DPC sensitization. Stated treatment: therapeutic diphenylcyclopropenone sensitization with weekly scalp DPC. TCRdb recomputed calls from the RACE reads with MiXCR, one row per CDR3 protein. This sample has around 340,000 distinct CDR3 sequences, with under 9% found just once. The sequencing used whole blood, collected in connection with sensitization to the hapten diphenylcyclopropenone (DPC). The receptors originated from a woman aged 18-30 years with alopecia areata. Some clones in this sample may be carry-over from other donors' samples.

This clonotype showed up just a few times. This chain links TRBV11-2 with TRBJ1-4; the D is unclear. The CDR3 has 15 residues. Trimming pared 2 bases from V and 8 bases from J, leaving 15 bases between. The germline V gene has CDR1 SGHAT and CDR2 FQNNGV. CDR3 residues: CASSLWPRSGEKLFF. The CDR3 DNA follows: TGTGCCAGCAGCTTATGGCCCAGATCGGGGGAAAAACTGTTTTTT.

This clonotype has more than one count but fewer than ten. The chain combines TRBV7-9 with TRBJ2-1; 7 bases agree with TRBD1. The V segment lost 5 bases and the J segment 8 bases; nucleotides outside the gene matches: 18. Germline lookup yields CDR1 SEHNR and CDR2 FQNEAQ (reference sequence). The CDR3 length is 17 residues. CDR3 sequence: CASSNTNTGQMMDEQFF. In DNA, the CDR3 is TGTGCCAGCAGCAATACTAATACGGGACAGATGATGGATGAGCAGTTCTTC.

This clonotype was found many times. This chain joins TRBV6-5 and TRBJ2-2; TRBD2 matches 8 bases. V shed 3 bases and J 3 bases; nucleotides not matched to a gene: 3. The CDR3 consists of 15 residues. Germline V gene sequence: CDR1 MNHEY, CDR2 SVGAGI. The CDR3 sequence: CASSYTSGHTGELFF. As DNA, the CDR3 is TGTGCCAGCAGTTATACTAGCGGACACACCGGGGAGCTGTTTTTT.

In this sample, this clonotype turned up many times. The chain's CDR3 is CASSLNRGGNTEAFF. The DNA of the CDR3 is TGCGCCAGCAGTCTTAACAGGGGGGGGAACACTGAAGCTTTCTTT. The chain carries TRBV10-2 and TRBJ1-1, with 8 bases matching TRBD1. The CDR3 consists of 15 residues. The germline V gene has CDR1 WSHSY and CDR2 SAAADI. V lost 5 bases to trimming and J lost 1 base; unmatched junction nucleotides: 6.

This clonotype was observed a few times. V is TRBV9 and J is TRBJ1-6, with D perhaps TRBD1 (5 bases). Germline CDR1 SGDLS, CDR2 YYNGEE. The ends were cut back, 5 bases at V and 8 bases at J, with 23 bases in the middle. The CDR3 runs 17 residues. The CDR3 bases are TGTGCCAGCAGAGAAACCGCCGGGACCCCGGGGGATTCACCCCTCCACTTT. This codes for CASRETAGTPGDSPLHF.

This clonotype has ten or more counts. V is TRBV29-1 and J is TRBJ2-3; 7 nucleotides line up with TRBD1. The length of the CDR3 is 16 residues. Germline V gene lookup returns CDR1 SQVTM and CDR2 ANQGSEA. After removal of 3 bases from V and 0 bases from J, the junction contained 9 bases not matched to a gene. The DNA of the CDR3 is TGCAGCGTTGATGGACCCCCAGGGGGTAGCACAGATACGCAGTATTTT. Amino acids: CSVDGPPGGSTDTQYF.

The V and J genes are TRBV10-3 and TRBJ2-5; possibly TRBD2 for D (5 bases). With 8 bases removed from V and 6 bases from J, the gap between germline ends came to 22 bases. The CDR3 has 15 residues. Germline values: CDR1 ENHRY, CDR2 SYGVKD. CDR3 bases: TGTGCCATCGCGGACTCCGTTCCTAGTCGACAGACCCAGTACTTC. It yields the protein CAIADSVPSRQTQYF.

The CDR3 loop reads CASSSTGSHQPQHF. For the CDR3, the DNA is TGTGCCAGCAGTTCGACAGGATCCCATCAGCCCCAGCATTTT. The genes are TRBV28 and TRBJ1-5; the D gene is possibly TRBD1 (6 bases). The CDR3 has 14 amino acids. The germline V and J ends were trimmed by 4 bases and 5 bases, with 12 bases remaining between them. The germline V gene encodes CDR1 MDHEN and CDR2 SYDVKM.

This clonotype has ten or more counts. The genes are TRBV6-5 and TRBJ1-6; D is uncertain. V was pared by 6 bases and J by 7 bases, with 10 bases between. Germline loops: CDR1 MNHEY, CDR2 SVGAGI. This CDR3 contains 13 residues. The CDR3 here is CASRGNSNSPLHF. The CDR3 region has the DNA TGTGCCAGCAGGGGGAACTCAAATTCACCCCTCCACTTT.

The table lists this clonotype with a few counts. The chain has TRBV4-3 and TRBJ1-6; 7 bases fit TRBD1. The CDR3 length is 15 residues. Germline V gene lookup returns CDR1 LGHNA and CDR2 YSLEER. V lost 1 base, J lost 7 bases, and 4 bases stayed unmatched. CDR3 sequence reads: CASSQGQGRNSPLHF. In nucleotides, the CDR3 is TGCGCCAGCAGCCAAGGACAGGGACGAAATTCACCCCTCCACTTT.

This clonotype has a handful of counts. The chain joins TRBV7-2 to TRBJ1-5; D uncertain. The CDR3 covers 15 residues. The ends were cut back, 1 base at V and 2 bases at J, with 9 bases in the middle. CDR1 is SGHTA, CDR2 FQGNSA, per germline. CDR3 sequence: CASSLDRNGNQPQHF. CDR3 bases: TGTGCCAGCAGCTTAGACCGAAACGGCAATCAGCCCCAGCATTTT.

This clonotype was seen a few times. V is TRBV2 and J is TRBJ1-1; 7 bases fit TRBD1. V was pared by 5 bases and J by 0 bases, with 12 bases of the junction left unmatched. The CDR3 is 17 residues long. Germline V gives CDR1 SNHLY, CDR2 FYNNEI. In DNA, the CDR3 is TGTGCCAGCAGTCCCACAGGGGAGGGGATCATGAACACTGAAGCTTTCTTT. Protein: CASSPTGEGIMNTEAFF.

Only a few counts were recorded for this clonotype. The V and J genes are TRBV7-9 and TRBJ1-5; D is unresolved. V lost 1 base and J 3 bases, leaving 4 bases between the germline ends. The CDR3 has 13 residues. The V gene's germline CDR1 is SEHNR and CDR2 FQNEAQ (reference sequence). This CDR3 is CASSLGFNQPQHF. The DNA of the CDR3 is TGTGCCAGCAGCTTAGGGTTCAATCAGCCCCAGCATTTT. The full variable domain, completed using reference TRBV7-9 and TRBJ1-5, is DTGVSQNPRHKITKRGQNVTFRCDPISEHNRLYWYRQTLGQGPEFLTYFQNEAQLEKSRLLSDRFSAERPKGSFSTLEIQRTEQGDSAMYLCASSLGFNQPQHFGDGTRLSIL.

This clonotype showed up just a few times. The chain carries TRBV10-3 and TRBJ1-1, with 7 bases that match TRBD1. CDR1 and CDR2 (germline): ENHRY, SYGVKD. J was trimmed by 4 bases and V by 11 bases; bases with no gene match: 4. This CDR3 comprises 11 residues. The CDR3 nucleotides are TGTGCCGCAGCAGGGGGCACTGAAGCTTTCTTT. It encodes CAAAGGTEAFF.

This clonotype was recorded at least ten times. V usage is TRBV9 and J usage is TRBJ2-3; 7 bases are shared with TRBD2. This CDR3 has 16 residues. The germline gives CDR1 SGDLS, CDR2 YYNGEE. Germline trimming cut 3 bases from V and 3 bases from J; bases unmatched to any gene: 10. This CDR3 is CASSEGRSGFTDTQYF. The CDR3 DNA is TGTGCCAGCAGCGAGGGTCGTAGCGGGTTTACAGATACGCAGTATTTT.

A few counts support this clonotype. This chain links TRBV11-2 with TRBJ2-2, with D unresolved. Trimming removed 2 bases from V and 6 bases from J, with 7 bases in between. The CDR3 consists of 13 residues. Germline V gene lookup returns CDR1 SGHAT and CDR2 FQNNGV. The CDR3 DNA follows: TGTGCCAGCAGCTTAATCAATTCCGGGGAGCTGTTTTTT. Translation: CASSLINSGELFF.

This clonotype was observed a few times. The chain uses TRBV6-6 and TRBJ2-1; 8 bases map to TRBD2. This CDR3 comprises 17 residues. Germline V CDR1 and CDR2: MNHNY, SVGAGI (reference sequence). After removal of 0 bases from V and 0 bases from J, the junction contained 4 bases not matched to a gene. CDR3 bases: TGTGCCAGCAGTTACTCTGACGGGGGGGCCTCCTACAATGAGCAGTTCTTC. It yields the protein CASSYSDGGASYNEQFF.

This clonotype was counted only a few times. The rearrangement links TRBV7-2 to TRBJ2-5; 9 bases agree with TRBD2. CDR1 is SGHTA, CDR2 FQGNSA, per germline. This CDR3 region has 17 residues. The J segment lost 2 bases and the V segment lost 1 base, leaving 8 bases of the junction unmatched. Here the CDR3 DNA reads TGTGCCAGCAGCTTAGGTGGTAGCGGGGGTCGGCAAGAGACCCAGTACTTC. Its protein product is CASSLGGSGGRQETQYF.

This chain joins TRBV28 and TRBJ1-2; 8 nucleotides agree with TRBD1. The V gene end was trimmed by 6 bases and the J gene end by 5 bases; junction bases not matched to a gene: 8. This CDR3 has 14 amino acids. CDR1 MDHEN and CDR2 SYDVKM come from the germline V gene. CDR3 sequence (DNA): TGTGCCAGCAGGATAGGACAGGGCACATATGGCTACACCTTC. It yields the protein CASRIGQGTYGYTF.

This clonotype came up a few times. The chain combines TRBV12-3 or TRBV12-4 with TRBJ1-2; 7 bases align to TRBD1. CDR3 size: 14 residues. Trimming at V came to 7 bases and at J to 5 bases, leaving 10 bases not matched to a gene. The CDR3 protein is CASNPGQQFYGYTF. The CDR3 DNA sequence: TGTGCCAGCAACCCGGGACAGCAGTTTTATGGCTACACCTTC.

As DNA, the CDR3 is TGCGCCAGCAGCCCCGGGCCGGACAGGGGGCCTGAGACCCAGTACTTC. Amino acid sequence: CASSPGPDRGPETQYF. The chain combines TRBV5-1 with TRBJ2-5, with 11 bases lining up with TRBD1. V dropped 4 bases and J dropped 5; count of bases not matched to a gene: 10. This CDR3 region has 16 residues. CDR1 is SGHRS, CDR2 YFSETQ, per germline.

This clonotype was seen more than once but under ten times. CDR3 DNA sequence: TGTGCCACATCGGACAGCCCCGTCGGCGCTTTGAACACTGAAGCTTTCTTT. Translation gives CATSDSPVGALNTEAFF. V usage is TRBV6-6 and J usage is TRBJ1-1, with TRBD1 as a possible D gene (6 bases). V was trimmed by 10 bases and J by 0 bases, leaving 24 bases between them. This CDR3 is built from 17 residues. The V gene's germline CDR1 is MNHNY and CDR2 SVGAGI (reference sequence).

This clonotype was seen ten or more times. This chain uses TRBV28 with TRBJ1-5, with TRBD1 matching 11 bases. The V gene end was trimmed by 4 bases and the J gene end by 4 bases; junction bases not matched to a gene: 6. CDR1 is MDHEN and CDR2 is SYDVKM in the germline V gene. CDR3 length: 16 amino acids. DNA for the CDR3: TGTGCCAGCAGTTCTCCGGGACAGGGGGATAATCAGCCCCAGCATTTT. It yields the protein CASSSPGQGDNQPQHF.

This clonotype was seen a few times. The chain recombines TRBV20-1 with TRBJ1-3; no clear D. V lost 3 bases to trimming and J lost 2 bases, with 11 bases between them. Germline CDR1 reads DFQATT; CDR2 reads SNEGSKA (reference sequence). This CDR3 spans 14 amino acids. The CDR3 DNA sequence: TGCAGTGCTAGGGAGGGAGGAGCTGGAAACACCATATATTTT. It yields the protein CSAREGGAGNTIYF.

This clonotype was counted only a few times. This rearrangement joins TRBV6-1 to TRBJ1-2, with 8 bases fitting TRBD1. The ends lost 11 bases at V and 2 bases at J; junction bases unmatched: 4. Germline V gene sequence: CDR1 MNHNS, CDR2 SASEGT. This CDR3 comprises 12 residues. The CDR3 sequence is CAGQGANYGYTF. CDR3 DNA: TGTGCCGGCCAGGGGGCAAACTATGGCTACACCTTC.

The gene calls are TRBV12-3 or TRBV12-4 and TRBJ1-1; 8 bases are a match to TRBD1. The CDR3 is 11 amino acids. The trim removed 6 bases at V and 6 bases at J, leaving 0 bases unmatched. CDR3 in DNA: TGTGCCAGCAGACAGGGGGCTGAAGCTTTCTTT. It codes for CASRQGAEAFF.

This clonotype was recorded a few times. V gene TRBV9 combines with J gene TRBJ2-1; D is unclear. The CDR3 covers 13 residues. The V end lost 2 bases, the J end lost 5 bases, and 8 bases lay between the germline ends. Germline V gene lookup returns CDR1 SGDLS and CDR2 YYNGEE. The CDR3 sequence is CASSVDLDNEQFF. The CDR3 DNA reads as TGTGCCAGCAGCGTCGACCTGGACAATGAGCAGTTCTTC.

This clonotype was seen ten or more times. The chain combines TRBV6-2 or TRBV6-3 with TRBJ1-2; TRBD1 agrees at 8 bases. CDR3 length: 17 residues. The junction had 15 bases not matched to a gene; V was cut back by 5 bases and J by 4 bases. Germline V lookup: CDR1 MNHEY, CDR2 SVGEGT. CDR3 region: CASSVVEDDRGVYGYTF. CDR3 sequence (DNA): TGTGCCAGCAGTGTAGTAGAGGACGACAGGGGAGTCTATGGCTACACCTTC.

This clonotype has ten or more counts. V gene TRBV29-1 combines with J gene TRBJ2-3; D remains unclear. From germline, CDR1 is SQVTM and CDR2 ANQGSEA. This CDR3 has 13 residues. Trimming took off 3 bases at V and 4 bases at J, with 11 bases between the two ends. The CDR3 DNA follows: TGCAGCGTTGATCCATACGGCGCAGATACGCAGTATTTT. Its translation: CSVDPYGADTQYF.